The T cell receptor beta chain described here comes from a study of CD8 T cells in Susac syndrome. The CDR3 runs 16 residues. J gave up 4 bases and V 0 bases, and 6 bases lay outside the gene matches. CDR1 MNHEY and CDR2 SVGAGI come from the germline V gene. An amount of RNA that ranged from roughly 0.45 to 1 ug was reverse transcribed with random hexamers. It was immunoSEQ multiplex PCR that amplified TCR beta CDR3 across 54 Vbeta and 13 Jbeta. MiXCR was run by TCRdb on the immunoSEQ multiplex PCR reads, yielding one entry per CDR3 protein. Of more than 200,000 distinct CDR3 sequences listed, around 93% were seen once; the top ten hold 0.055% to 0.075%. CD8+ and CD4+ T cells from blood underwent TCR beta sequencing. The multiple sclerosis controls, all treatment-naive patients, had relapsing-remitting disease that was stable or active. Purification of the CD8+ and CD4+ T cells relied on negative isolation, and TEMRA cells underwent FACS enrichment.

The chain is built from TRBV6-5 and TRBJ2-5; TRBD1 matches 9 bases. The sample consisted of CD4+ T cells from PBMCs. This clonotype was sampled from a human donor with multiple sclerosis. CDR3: CASSYSSGQGRETQYF. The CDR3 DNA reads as TGTGCCAGCAGTTACTCCTCAGGACAGGGGAGAGAGACCCAGTACTTC.